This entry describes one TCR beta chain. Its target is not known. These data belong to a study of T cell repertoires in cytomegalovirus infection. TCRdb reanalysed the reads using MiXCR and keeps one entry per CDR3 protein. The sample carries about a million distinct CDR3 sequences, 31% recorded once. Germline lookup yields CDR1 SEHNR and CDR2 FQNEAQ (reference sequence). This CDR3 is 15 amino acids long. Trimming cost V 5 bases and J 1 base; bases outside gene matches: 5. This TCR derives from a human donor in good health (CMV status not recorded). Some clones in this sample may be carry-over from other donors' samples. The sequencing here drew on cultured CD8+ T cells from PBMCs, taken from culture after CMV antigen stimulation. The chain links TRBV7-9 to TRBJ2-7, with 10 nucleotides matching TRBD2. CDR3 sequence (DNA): TGTGCCAGCAGCCTATCTAGCGGGGGTTCCTACGAGCAGTACTTC. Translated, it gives CASSLSSGGSYEQYF.